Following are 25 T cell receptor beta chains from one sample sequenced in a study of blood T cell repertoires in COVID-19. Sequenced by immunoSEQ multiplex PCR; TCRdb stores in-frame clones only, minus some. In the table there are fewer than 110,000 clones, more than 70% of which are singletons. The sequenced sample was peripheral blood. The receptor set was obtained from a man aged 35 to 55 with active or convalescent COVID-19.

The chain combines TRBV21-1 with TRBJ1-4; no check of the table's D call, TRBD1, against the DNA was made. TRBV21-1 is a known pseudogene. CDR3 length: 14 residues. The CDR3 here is CASGHREWVEKLFF. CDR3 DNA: TGTGCCAGCGGCCACAGGGAGTGGGTTGAAAAACTGTTTTTT.

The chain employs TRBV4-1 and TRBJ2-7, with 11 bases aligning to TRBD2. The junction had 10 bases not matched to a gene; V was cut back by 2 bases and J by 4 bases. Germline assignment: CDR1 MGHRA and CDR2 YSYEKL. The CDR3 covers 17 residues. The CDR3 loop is CASSQSPEGTSGYEQYF. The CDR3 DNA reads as TGCGCCAGCAGCCAATCCCCGGAGGGGACTAGCGGTTACGAGCAGTACTTC.

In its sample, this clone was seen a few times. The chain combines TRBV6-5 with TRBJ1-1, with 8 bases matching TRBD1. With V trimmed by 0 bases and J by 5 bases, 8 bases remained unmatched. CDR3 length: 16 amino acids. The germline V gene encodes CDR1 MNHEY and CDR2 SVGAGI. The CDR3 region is CASSYSLDRVWTEAFF. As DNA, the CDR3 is TGTGCCAGCAGTTACTCTCTGGACAGGGTATGGACTGAAGCTTTCTTT.

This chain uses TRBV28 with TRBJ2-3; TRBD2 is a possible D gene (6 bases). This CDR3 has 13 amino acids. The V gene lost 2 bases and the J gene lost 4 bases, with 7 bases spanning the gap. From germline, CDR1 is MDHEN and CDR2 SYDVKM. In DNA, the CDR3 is TGTGCCAGCAGTTTAACGGGGGCAGATACGCAGTATTTT. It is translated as CASSLTGADTQYF.

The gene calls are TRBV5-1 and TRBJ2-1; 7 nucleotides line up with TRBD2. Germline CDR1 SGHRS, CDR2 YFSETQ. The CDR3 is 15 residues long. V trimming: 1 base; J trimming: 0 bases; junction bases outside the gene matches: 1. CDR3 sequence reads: CASSLLADSYNEQFF. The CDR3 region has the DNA TGCGCCAGCAGCTTGCTAGCGGACTCCTACAATGAGCAGTTCTTC.

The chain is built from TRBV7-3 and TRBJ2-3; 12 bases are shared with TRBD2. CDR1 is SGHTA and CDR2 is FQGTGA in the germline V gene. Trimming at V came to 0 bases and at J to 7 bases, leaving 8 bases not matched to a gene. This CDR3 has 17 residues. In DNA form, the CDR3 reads TGTGCCAGCAGCTTAACCGCCCTAGCGGGAGGGGAAAATACGCAGTATTTT. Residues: CASSLTALAGGENTQYF.

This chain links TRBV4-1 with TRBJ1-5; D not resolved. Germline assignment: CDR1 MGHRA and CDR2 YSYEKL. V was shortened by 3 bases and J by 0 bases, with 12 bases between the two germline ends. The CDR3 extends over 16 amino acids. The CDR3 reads CASSQGLDFSNQPQHF. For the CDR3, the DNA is TGCGCCAGCAGCCAGGGTTTGGACTTTAGCAATCAGCCCCAGCATTTT.

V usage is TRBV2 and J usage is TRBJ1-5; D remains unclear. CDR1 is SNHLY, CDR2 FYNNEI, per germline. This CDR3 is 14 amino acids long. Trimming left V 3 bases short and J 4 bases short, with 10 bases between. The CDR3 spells CASSEMSANQPQHF. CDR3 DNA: TGTGCCAGCAGTGAGATGAGCGCGAATCAGCCCCAGCATTTT.

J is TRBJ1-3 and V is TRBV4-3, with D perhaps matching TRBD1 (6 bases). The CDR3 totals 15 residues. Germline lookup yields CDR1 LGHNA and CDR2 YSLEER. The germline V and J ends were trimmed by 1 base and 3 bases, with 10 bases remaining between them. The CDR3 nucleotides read TGCGCCAGCAGCCAAGCCACAGGGCATGGAAACACCATATATTTT. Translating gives CASSQATGHGNTIYF.

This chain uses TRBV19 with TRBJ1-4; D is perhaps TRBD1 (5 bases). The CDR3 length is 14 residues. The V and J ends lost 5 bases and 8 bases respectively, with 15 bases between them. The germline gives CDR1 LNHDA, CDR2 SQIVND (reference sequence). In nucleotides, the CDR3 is TGTGCCAGTAGTTGGGTAGGGGAAGAGGAAAAACTGTTTTTT. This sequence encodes CASSWVGEEEKLFF.

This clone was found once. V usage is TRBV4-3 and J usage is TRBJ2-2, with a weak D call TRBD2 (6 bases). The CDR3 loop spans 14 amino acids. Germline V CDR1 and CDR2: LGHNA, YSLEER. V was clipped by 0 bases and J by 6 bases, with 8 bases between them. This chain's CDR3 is CASSQDSGAGELFF. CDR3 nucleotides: TGCGCCAGCAGCCAAGATTCGGGAGCCGGGGAGCTGTTTTTT.

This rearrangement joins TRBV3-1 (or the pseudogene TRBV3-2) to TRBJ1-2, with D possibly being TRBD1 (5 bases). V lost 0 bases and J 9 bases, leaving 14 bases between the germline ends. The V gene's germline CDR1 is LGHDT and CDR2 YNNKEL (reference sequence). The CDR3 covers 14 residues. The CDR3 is CASSQEAGLMSYTF. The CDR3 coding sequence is TGTGCCAGCAGCCAAGAGGCGGGACTTATGAGCTACACCTTC.

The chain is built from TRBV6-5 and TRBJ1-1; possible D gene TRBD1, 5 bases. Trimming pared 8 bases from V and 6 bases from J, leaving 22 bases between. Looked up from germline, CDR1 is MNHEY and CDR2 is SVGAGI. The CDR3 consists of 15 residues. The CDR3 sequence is CASGPNRSGVAEAFF. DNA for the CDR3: TGTGCCAGCGGACCGAACAGGTCGGGAGTCGCTGAAGCTTTCTTT.

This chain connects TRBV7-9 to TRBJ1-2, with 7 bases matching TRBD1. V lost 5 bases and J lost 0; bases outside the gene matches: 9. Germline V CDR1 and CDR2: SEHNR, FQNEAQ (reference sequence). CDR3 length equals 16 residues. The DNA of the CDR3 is TGTGCCAGCAGCGGTCCCGGGACAGTCACTAACTATGGCTACACCTTC. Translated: CASSGPGTVTNYGYTF. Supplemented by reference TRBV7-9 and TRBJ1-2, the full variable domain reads DTGVSQNPRHKITKRGQNVTFRCDPISEHNRLYWYRQTLGQGPEFLTYFQNEAQLEKSRLLSDRFSAERPKGSFSTLEIQRTEQGDSAMYLCASSGPGTVTNYGYTFGSGTRLTVV.

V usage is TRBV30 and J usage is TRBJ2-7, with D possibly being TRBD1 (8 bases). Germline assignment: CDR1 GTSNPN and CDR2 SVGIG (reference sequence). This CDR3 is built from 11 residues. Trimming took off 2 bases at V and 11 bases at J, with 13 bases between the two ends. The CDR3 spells CAWSRTGREYF. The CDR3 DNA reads TGTGCCTGGAGTCGGACAGGGAGGGAGTACTTC.

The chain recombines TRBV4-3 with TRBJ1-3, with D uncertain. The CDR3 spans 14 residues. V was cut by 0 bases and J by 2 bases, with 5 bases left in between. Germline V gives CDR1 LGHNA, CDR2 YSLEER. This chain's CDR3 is CASSQDRPGNTIYF. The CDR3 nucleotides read TGCGCCAGCAGCCAAGATCGTCCTGGAAACACCATATATTTT.

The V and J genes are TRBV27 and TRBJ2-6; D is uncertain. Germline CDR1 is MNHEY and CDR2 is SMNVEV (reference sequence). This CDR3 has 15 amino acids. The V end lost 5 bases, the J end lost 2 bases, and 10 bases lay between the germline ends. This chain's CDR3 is CASSPDSAGANVLTF. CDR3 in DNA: TGTGCCAGCAGTCCCGACTCGGCTGGGGCCAACGTCCTGACTTTC.

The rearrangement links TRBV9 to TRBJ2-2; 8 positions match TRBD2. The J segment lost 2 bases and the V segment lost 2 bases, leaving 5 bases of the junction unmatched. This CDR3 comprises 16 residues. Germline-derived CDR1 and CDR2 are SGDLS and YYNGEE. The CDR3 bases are TGTGCCAGCAGCGTTTTTAGCGGGGTTAACACCGGGGAGCTGTTTTTT. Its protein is CASSVFSGVNTGELFF.

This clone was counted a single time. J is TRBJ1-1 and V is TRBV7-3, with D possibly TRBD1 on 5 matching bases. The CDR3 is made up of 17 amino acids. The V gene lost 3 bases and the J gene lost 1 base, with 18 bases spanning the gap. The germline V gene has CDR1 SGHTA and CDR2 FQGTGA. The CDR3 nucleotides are TGTGCCAGCAGCTTGCTAGGGGATGCGGGGAAGAACACTGAAGCTTTCTTT. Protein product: CASSLLGDAGKNTEAFF.

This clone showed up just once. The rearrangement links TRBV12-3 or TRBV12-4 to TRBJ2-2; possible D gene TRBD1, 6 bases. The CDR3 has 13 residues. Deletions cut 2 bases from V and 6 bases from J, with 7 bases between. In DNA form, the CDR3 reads TGTGCCAGCAGTTTATCAGGGGCCGGGGAGCTGTTTTTT. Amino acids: CASSLSGAGELFF.

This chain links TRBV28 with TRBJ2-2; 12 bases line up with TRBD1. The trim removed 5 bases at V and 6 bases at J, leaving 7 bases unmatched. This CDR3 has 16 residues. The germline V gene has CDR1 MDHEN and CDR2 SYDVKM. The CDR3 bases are TGTGCCAGCAGTCCGACGGGACAGGGGGCGCCCGGGGAGCTGTTTTTT. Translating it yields CASSPTGQGAPGELFF.

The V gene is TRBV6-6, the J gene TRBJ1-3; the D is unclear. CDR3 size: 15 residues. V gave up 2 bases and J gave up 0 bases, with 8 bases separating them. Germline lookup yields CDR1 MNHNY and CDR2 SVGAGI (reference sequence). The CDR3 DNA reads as TGTGCCAGCAGTTACGAGGGCCCCTCTGGAAACACCATATATTTT. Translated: CASSYEGPSGNTIYF.

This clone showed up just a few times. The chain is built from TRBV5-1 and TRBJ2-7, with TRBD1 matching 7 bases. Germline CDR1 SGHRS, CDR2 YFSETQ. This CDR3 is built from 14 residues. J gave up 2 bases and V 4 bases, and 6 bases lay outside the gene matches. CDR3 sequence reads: CASSLGTVTYEQYF. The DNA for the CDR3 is TGCGCCAGCAGCCTCGGGACAGTAACCTACGAGCAGTACTTC. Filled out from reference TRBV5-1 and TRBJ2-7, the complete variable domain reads KAGVTQTPRYLIKTRGQQVTLSCSPISGHRSVSWYQQTPGQGLQFLFEYFSETQRNKGNFPGRFSGRQFSNSRSEMNVSTLELGDSALYLCASSLGTVTYEQYFGPGTRLTVT.

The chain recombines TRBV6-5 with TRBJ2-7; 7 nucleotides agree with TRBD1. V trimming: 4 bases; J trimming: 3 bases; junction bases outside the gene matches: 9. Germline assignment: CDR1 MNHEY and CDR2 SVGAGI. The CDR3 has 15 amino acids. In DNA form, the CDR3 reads TGTGCCAGCAGTTCGCCACAGGGGTCGGGCTACGAGCAGTACTTC. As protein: CASSSPQGSGYEQYF.

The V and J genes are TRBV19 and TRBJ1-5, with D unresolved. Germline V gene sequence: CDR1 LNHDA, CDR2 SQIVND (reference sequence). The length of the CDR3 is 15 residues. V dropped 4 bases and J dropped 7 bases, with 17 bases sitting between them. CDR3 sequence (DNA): TGTGCCAGTAGTACCCTGGACGGCCCTAGCCAGCCCCAGCATTTT. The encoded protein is CASSTLDGPSQPQHF.